These T cell receptor beta chains were read from a single sample in a study of blood T cell repertoires in COVID-19. Produced via immunoSEQ multiplex PCR; TCRdb's table is partial and in-frame only. Counted here are about 200,000 clones, about 90% occurring once; the ten biggest clones make up approximately 1.2%. The source material was peripheral blood. All receptors come from a man aged 25 to 40 with acute or convalescent COVID-19. CDR3s include the opening cysteine and the closing phenylalanine or tryptophan. The D gene is left open where the match is weak. Clone size is given for some rows only: seen once, a few or many times, or a class if the clone is expanded.

TRBJ2-7 TRBV12-5 NA TRBD1 TGTGCTAGTGGCCGAGGGACAGGGGGTGAGCAGTACTTC CASGRGTGGEQYF
TRBJ2-1 TRBV28 once TRBD1 TGTGCCAGCAGAAGCGCCGGGACAGGGAAACGCAATGAGCAGTTCTTC CASRSAGTGKRNEQFF
TRBJ2-3 TRBV30 once NA TGTGCCTGGATGTCCGGGGTAACGGATACGCAGTATTTT CAWMSGVTDTQYF
TRBJ2-3 TRBV7-9 NA TRBD2 TGTGCCAGCAGCTTAGGACTAGCGGGGGGCCGCGCAGATACGCAGTATTTT CASSLGLAGGRADTQYF
TRBJ2-7 TRBV12-3/TRBV12-4 NA NA TGTGCCAGCAGCCGTACAGGGAGCTACGAGCAGTACTTC CASSRTGSYEQYF
TRBJ1-1 TRBV19 NA NA TGTGCCAGTAGTATAGGGACAGCCAACACTGAAGCTTTCTTT CASSIGTANTEAFF
TRBJ2-3 TRBV7-3 NA TRBD1 TGTGCCAGCAGCTCACAGGGGGCGGGCACAGATACGCAGTATTTT CASSSQGAGTDTQYF
TRBJ2-5 TRBV25-1 NA NA TGTGCCAGCAGTGAATCCCGCAGGGCAGTAGGCTTGGAGACCCAGTACTTC CASSESRRAVGLETQYF
TRBJ1-3 TRBV6-5 once NA TGTGCCAGCAGTTACTCGTGGGGCGCTTCAGGAAACACCATATATTTT CASSYSWGASGNTIYF
TRBJ2-1 TRBV5-1 NA NA TGCGCCAGCAGCCGTACAGGGACGGACTACAATGAGCAGTTCTTC CASSRTGTDYNEQFF
TRBJ1-2 TRBV5-1 NA NA TGCGCCAGCAGCTTGGCCGGGGAACCGGGAGGCTACACCTTC CASSLAGEPGGYTF
TRBJ2-2 TRBV5-1 NA TRBD1 TGCGCCAGCAGCTTAACAGGGGACACCGGGGAGCTGTTTTTT CASSLTGDTGELFF
TRBJ1-1 TRBV27 NA TRBD1 TGTGCCAGCAGGATGACAGGGGGGCTTTTCTTT CASRMTGGLFF
TRBJ2-2 TRBV7-3 NA TRBD2 TGTGCCAGCAGCCTGTACTATAGCGGGAACCCCGCGAACACCGGGGAGCTGTTTTTT CASSLYYSGNPANTGELFF
TRBJ2-2 TRBV2 NA NA TGTGCCAGCAGACCCAACAGGGTCAACACCGGGGAGCTGTTTTTT CASRPNRVNTGELFF
TRBJ1-1 TRBV5-5 NA TRBD1 TGTGCCAGCAGCCAATACAGGGGCGGCACTGAAGCTTTCTTT CASSQYRGGTEAFF
TRBJ2-2 TRBV5-5 NA NA TGTGCCAGCAGCGTGGATGGTAGCTCCGGGGAGCTGTTTTTT CASSVDGSSGELFF
TRBJ1-1 TRBV10-3 once TRBD1 TGTGCCATCAGTGAGTCGCGGACAGGATGGAGACTTGAAGCTTTCTTT CAISESRTGWRLEAFF
TRBJ1-1 TRBV3-1/TRBV3-2 NA TRBD1 TGTGCCAGCAGAACAAGACAGGGAGGCACTGAAGCTTTCTTT CASRTRQGGTEAFF
TRBJ1-5 TRBV19 NA TRBD1 TGTGCCAGTAGTATAGGGGGGACAGGTCATCAGCCCCAGCATTTT CASSIGGTGHQPQHF
TRBJ1-5 TRBV27 NA TRBD1 TGTGCCAGCAGTTTATTTTCGGGACAGGATAATTGTGGCAATCAGCCCCAGCATTTT CASSLFSGQDNCGNQPQHF
TRBJ2-7 TRBV11-2 NA TRBD1 TGTGCCAGCAGCAGACAGGGCTACGAGCAGTACTTC CASSRQGYEQYF
TRBJ1-6 TRBV29-1 NA NA TGCAGCGTCCCCCCCTTGGCAGGGGTTAGTTCACCCCTCCACTTT CSVPPLAGVSSPLHF
TRBJ2-6 TRBV9 NA TRBD2 TGTGCCAGCAGCGTATCTAGCGGGTCTTCTGGGGCCAACGTCCTGACTTTC CASSVSSGSSGANVLTF
TRBJ2-7 TRBV28 NA TRBD2 TGTGCCAGCTTGGAGCGGGAGAACGAGCAGTACTTC CASLERENEQYF
TRBJ2-2 TRBV20-1 NA NA TGCAGTGCTAGTGCTCGTGGCGGGGCAGGGGAGCTGTTTTTT CSASARGGAGELFF
TRBJ2-7 TRBV6-5 once NA TGTGCCAGCACCACCTACGGCTACGAGCAGTACTTC CASTTYGYEQYF
TRBJ2-4 TRBV5-4 NA NA TGTGCCAGCAGCTTTGTGGATCGGGGAATAGCCAAAAACATTCAGTACTTC CASSFVDRGIAKNIQYF
TRBJ2-5 TRBV27 NA NA TGTGCCAGCAGTTCATGGACAGCCCAAGAGACCCAGTACTTC CASSSWTAQETQYF
TRBJ1-4 TRBV5-5 NA TRBD1 TGTGCCAGCACCCCCAATCCAAACAGGGGGCGGTTTGAGGATGAAAAACTGTTTTTT CASTPNPNRGRFEDEKLFF
TRBJ2-7 TRBV30 NA TRBD1 TGTGCCTGGAGTGTATACATGGGACAGGGGGCTTCCTACGAGCAGTACTTC CAWSVYMGQGASYEQYF
TRBJ2-1 TRBV6-5 NA TRBD1 TGTGCCAGCAGTTACTCGAACAGGGGCTACAATGAGCAGTTCTTC CASSYSNRGYNEQFF
TRBJ1-2 TRBV30 NA NA TGTGCCTGGAGTAGCGGCTCATCCTATGGCTACACCTTC CAWSSGSSYGYTF
TRBJ2-2 TRBV19 NA NA TGTGCCAGTAGTACCCTGGGGGGACGAAACACCGGGGAGCTGTTTTTT CASSTLGGRNTGELFF
TRBJ1-1 TRBV28 NA NA TGTGCCAGCATCCCCTCCCGAGGGAAGGTGGGTGAAGCTTTCTTT CASIPSRGKVGEAFF
TRBJ2-7 TRBV28 NA TRBD2 TGTGCCAGCAACATCCGGGACTATATCTCCGAGCAGTACTTC CASNIRDYISEQYF
TRBJ2-1 TRBV7-3 NA TRBD1 TGTGCCAGCAGCGGGACAGGGGGAAGAGGCGATGAGCAGTTCTTC CASSGTGGRGDEQFF
TRBJ2-1 TRBV2 NA TRBD1 TGTGCCAGCAGGGGACAGCTAAGCTCCTACAATGAGCAGTTCTTC CASRGQLSSYNEQFF
TRBJ1-2 TRBV7-9 NA NA TGTGCCAGCAGCTATGGACAACACTACACCTTC CASSYGQHYTF
TRBJ2-7 TRBV5-1 NA NA TGCGCCAGCAGCCCTGAAGCTCAAACCTACGAGCAGTACTTC CASSPEAQTYEQYF